The rows below give T cell receptor beta chains drawn from one sample of a study of blood T cell repertoires in COVID-19. The protocol was immunoSEQ multiplex PCR, while the TCRdb copy is restricted to in-frame clones and leaves out a portion. The sample has 60,000 to 80,000 clones, around 80% seen once. Source material: PBMCs or T cells enriched from blood (not recorded which). These receptors came from a woman in her 40s with acute COVID-19. Each CDR3 is given with its conserved first and last residue. The order of the fields is V gene, J gene, clone size, D gene, CDR3 DNA, CDR3 protein. D genes are given only for firm matches. Not all rows give a size; the values are once, few, many and, for expanded clones, a class.

V gene: TRBV7-9; J gene: TRBJ2-7; clone size: NA; D gene: NA; CDR3 DNA: TGTGCCAGCAGCTTAGTGACCGCCGCCCCAGGCGAGCAGTACTTC; CDR3 protein: CASSLVTAAPGEQYF
V gene: TRBV24-1; J gene: TRBJ2-2; clone size: NA; D gene: NA; CDR3 DNA: TGTGCCACCAGTGACCGGGCCGGGGAGCTGTTTTTT; CDR3 protein: CATSDRAGELFF
V gene: TRBV19; J gene: TRBJ1-1; clone size: NA; D gene: TRBD1; CDR3 DNA: TGTGCCAGTAGTGATCGACAGGGAGGCGACACTGAAGCTTTCTTT; CDR3 protein: CASSDRQGGDTEAFF
V gene: TRBV9; J gene: TRBJ1-3; clone size: NA; D gene: NA; CDR3 DNA: TGTGCCAGCAGCAACTATGGAAACACCATATATTTT; CDR3 protein: CASSNYGNTIYF
V gene: TRBV28; J gene: TRBJ1-4; clone size: NA; D gene: NA; CDR3 DNA: TGTGCCACCCACGAGGGATGGGGTGAAAAACTGTTTTTT; CDR3 protein: CATHEGWGEKLFF
V gene: TRBV7-9; J gene: TRBJ2-3; clone size: NA; D gene: TRBD2; CDR3 DNA: TGTGCCAGCAGCGGCCTAGCGGGAGGAACAGATACGCAGTATTTT; CDR3 protein: CASSGLAGGTDTQYF
V gene: TRBV5-1; J gene: TRBJ2-5; clone size: NA; D gene: TRBD1; CDR3 DNA: TGCGCCAGCAGCCCGGGACAGGGCGGAGAGACCCAGTACTTC; CDR3 protein: CASSPGQGGETQYF
V gene: TRBV5-6; J gene: TRBJ2-5; clone size: NA; D gene: TRBD2; CDR3 DNA: TGTGCCAGCAGCTTGCGGCTAGCGGGAGCCGAGACCCAGTACTTC; CDR3 protein: CASSLRLAGAETQYF
V gene: TRBV24-1; J gene: TRBJ1-2; clone size: NA; D gene: NA; CDR3 DNA: TGTGCCACCAGTGATCCCTACAGGGATCAGGGCTACACCTTC; CDR3 protein: CATSDPYRDQGYTF
V gene: TRBV6-5; J gene: TRBJ1-5; clone size: NA; D gene: NA; CDR3 DNA: TGTGCCAGCTCTGGACAGTCGGCTTATCAGCCCCAGCATTTT; CDR3 protein: CASSGQSAYQPQHF
V gene: TRBV15; J gene: TRBJ2-6; clone size: few; D gene: NA; CDR3 DNA: TGTGCCACCAGCCCCGAGAGCCTGGGGGCCAACGTCCTGACTTTC; CDR3 protein: CATSPESLGANVLTF
V gene: TRBV27; J gene: TRBJ1-4; clone size: few; D gene: NA; CDR3 DNA: TGTGCCACGCAGGGTGCAACTAATGAAAAACTGTTTTTT; CDR3 protein: CATQGATNEKLFF
V gene: TRBV28; J gene: TRBJ1-3; clone size: NA; D gene: NA; CDR3 DNA: TGTGCCAGCAGTATAAATCCTGGAAACACCATATATTTT; CDR3 protein: CASSINPGNTIYF
V gene: TRBV21-1; J gene: TRBJ2-1; clone size: NA; D gene: NA; CDR3 DNA: TGTGCCAGCAGCAAAGGGGGACTAGCGGGAGTGAATGAGCAGTTCTTC; CDR3 protein: CASSKGGLAGVNEQFF
V gene: TRBV7-8; J gene: TRBJ2-5; clone size: NA; D gene: NA; CDR3 DNA: TGTGCCAGCAGCTTGGGCAGGCAAGAGACCCAGTACTTC; CDR3 protein: CASSLGRQETQYF
V gene: TRBV7-6; J gene: TRBJ2-3; clone size: NA; D gene: NA; CDR3 DNA: TGTGCCAGCAGCTATTCGAGGGTTGCAGATACGCAGTATTTT; CDR3 protein: CASSYSRVADTQYF
V gene: TRBV28; J gene: TRBJ1-6; clone size: NA; D gene: NA; CDR3 DNA: TGTGCCAGCAGTTTCGGGTCGGGGGTGATGAATTCACCCCTCCACTTT; CDR3 protein: CASSFGSGVMNSPLHF
V gene: TRBV5-6; J gene: TRBJ2-1; clone size: NA; D gene: TRBD2; CDR3 DNA: TGTGCCAGCAGCCCGGGGACTAGCGGAGGACCCTACAATGAGCAGTTCTTC; CDR3 protein: CASSPGTSGGPYNEQFF
V gene: TRBV28; J gene: TRBJ2-5; clone size: once; D gene: TRBD1; CDR3 DNA: TGTGCCAGCAGCAAGACAGGGGGCGGGGAGACCCAGTACTTC; CDR3 protein: CASSKTGGGETQYF
V gene: TRBV10-2; J gene: TRBJ1-5; clone size: once; D gene: NA; CDR3 DNA: TGCGCCAGCAGGCCGGGACATAGCAATCAGCCCCAGCATTTT; CDR3 protein: CASRPGHSNQPQHF
V gene: TRBV2; J gene: TRBJ1-1; clone size: NA; D gene: NA; CDR3 DNA: TGTGCCAGCACCCCCCAGGGTCCGAGCACTGAAGTTTTCTTT; CDR3 protein: CASTPQGPSTEVFF
V gene: TRBV28; J gene: TRBJ2-5; clone size: NA; D gene: NA; CDR3 DNA: TGTGCCAGCAGTTTGTTTAGTCAAGAGACCCAGTACTTC; CDR3 protein: CASSLFSQETQYF
V gene: TRBV2; J gene: TRBJ1-5; clone size: NA; D gene: TRBD1; CDR3 DNA: TGTGCCAGCAGTCCTCCGGGACAGTTAAATAGCAATCAGCCCCAGCATTTT; CDR3 protein: CASSPPGQLNSNQPQHF
V gene: TRBV28; J gene: TRBJ2-1; clone size: NA; D gene: TRBD2; CDR3 DNA: TGTGCCGGTCTCTCTAGCGGGAGGGGGAATGAGCAGTTCTTC; CDR3 protein: CAGLSSGRGNEQFF
V gene: TRBV14; J gene: TRBJ2-3; clone size: NA; D gene: NA; CDR3 DNA: TGTGCCAGCAGCCAAGCCGGGAGCAGCGTCACAGATACGCAGTATTTT; CDR3 protein: CASSQAGSSVTDTQYF